This TCR beta chain comes out of a study of technical replicates of blood from several donors. CDR1 and CDR2 (germline): SGHNT, YYREEE (reference sequence). The V end was cut by 2 bases, the J end by 0 bases, with 5 bases between. The CDR3 has 13 residues. Only in-frame clones appear in the TCRdb table, and some are missing; sequencing was by immunoSEQ multiplex PCR. Of 91,000 or so clones detected, around 96% appear once; the ten largest clones hold roughly 0.21%. The sequencing input was T cells isolated from PBMCs. V gene TRBV5-4 combines with J gene TRBJ1-2; D is unclear. The receptor comes from a human donor in good health. Written as DNA, the CDR3 is TGTGCCAGCAGCTTTAACACTAACTATGGCTACACCTTC. This sequence encodes CASSFNTNYGYTF.